A single sample is the source of the 8 T cell receptor beta chains below, sequenced in a study of blood T cell repertoires in COVID-19. Assay: immunoSEQ multiplex PCR; the TCRdb copy retains only in-frame clones and omits some. The data hold roughly 110,000 clones, with 85% observed a single time. The sample taken for sequencing was peripheral blood. These TCRs come from a human donor in a cohort sampled during active COVID-19.

This clone was picked up a small number of times. The chain couples TRBV4-3 to TRBJ1-6, with D unresolved. The CDR3 has 14 amino acids. V shed 0 bases and J shed 9 bases, with 9 bases lying between them. Germline V CDR1 and CDR2: LGHNA, YSLEER. Here the CDR3 reads CASSQEGGLSPLHF. Written as DNA, the CDR3 is TGCGCCAGCAGCCAAGAGGGTGGGCTTTCACCCCTCCACTTT.

The chain couples TRBV10-3 to TRBJ1-1; D is perhaps TRBD1 (5 bases). Germline values: CDR1 ENHRY, CDR2 SYGVKD. The CDR3 consists of 13 residues. V was cut by 3 bases and J by 6 bases, with 11 bases left in between. This CDR3 is CAISDRWDSEAFF. DNA for the CDR3: TGTGCCATCAGTGATAGGTGGGACTCTGAAGCTTTCTTT.

The rearrangement uses TRBV6-5 and TRBJ1-2; 10 nucleotides line up with TRBD1. Per the germline V gene, CDR1 is MNHEY and CDR2 is SVGAGI. V lost 6 bases and J lost 5; bases outside the gene matches: 6. The CDR3 extends over 14 amino acids. The CDR3 DNA reads TGTGCCAGCAGCCAAAGACAGGGGGCTTATGGCTACACCTTC. Amino acids: CASSQRQGAYGYTF.

The gene calls are TRBV6-5 and TRBJ1-1, with 10 bases aligning to TRBD1. The CDR3 contains 15 residues. The germline CDR1 and CDR2 sequences are MNHEY and SVGAGI. V trimming: 3 bases; J trimming: 5 bases; junction bases outside the gene matches: 6. The CDR3 is CASSYRDRGTTEAFF. The CDR3 nucleotides are TGTGCCAGCAGTTATAGGGACAGGGGAACTACTGAAGCTTTCTTT.

This clone was found once. The chain is built from TRBV7-2 and TRBJ2-3; the D is unclear. V was pared by 3 bases and J by 3 bases, with 7 bases between. The germline gives CDR1 SGHTA, CDR2 FQGNSA. This CDR3 contains 13 residues. The CDR3 coding sequence is TGTGCCAGCAGCTTGCTTCGGACAGATACGCAGTATTTT. Translating gives CASSLLRTDTQYF. Combining the CDR3 with reference TRBV7-2 and TRBJ2-3 gives the whole variable domain GAGVSQSPSNKVTEKGKDVELRCDPISGHTALYWYRQSLGQGLEFLIYFQGNSAPDKSGLPSDRFSAERTGGSVSTLTIQRTQQEDSAVYLCASSLLRTDTQYFGPGTRLTVL.

This chain joins TRBV6-5 and TRBJ2-3; 7 positions agree with TRBD1. With 8 bases clipped from V and 0 bases from J, the junction kept 8 bases outside the gene matches. Germline CDR1 MNHEY, CDR2 SVGAGI. This CDR3 region has 15 residues. CDR3 sequence reads: CASGTGTASTDTQYF. CDR3 nucleotide sequence: TGTGCCAGCGGTACAGGGACAGCTAGCACAGATACGCAGTATTTT.

This chain uses TRBV5-4 with TRBJ2-4; tentatively, D is TRBD2 (6 bases). Germline V lookup: CDR1 SGHNT, CDR2 YYREEE (reference sequence). The CDR3 extends over 14 amino acids. V was trimmed by 5 bases and J by 2 bases, leaving 11 bases between them. CDR3 DNA: TGTGCCAGCAGTCCTAGCGAAACCAAAAACATTCAGTACTTC. It is translated as CASSPSETKNIQYF.

The rearrangement uses TRBV10-3 and TRBJ1-5, with 12 bases lining up with TRBD1. This CDR3 spans 16 amino acids. Unmatched junction bases numbered 8, after V lost 6 bases and J lost 5 bases. Looked up from germline, CDR1 is ENHRY and CDR2 is SYGVKD. CDR3 in amino acids: CAISGTGGLGDQPQHF. As DNA, the CDR3 is TGTGCCATCAGCGGGACAGGGGGCCTAGGGGATCAGCCCCAGCATTTT.